These 9 T cell receptor beta chains share one sample of origin, sequenced in a study of T cell responses to AZD1222 COVID-19 vaccine. Libraries were prepared by immunoSEQ multiplex PCR; TCRdb keeps only in-frame clonotypes and omits some of them. The table records 110,000 to 150,000 clones, just over 90% of them present only once. This material consisted of peripheral blood, taken on day 0 of AZD1222 vaccination. These receptors all come from an adult in good health.

This chain links TRBV6-6 with TRBJ2-3; D is unresolved. Trimming removed 6 bases from V and 2 bases from J, with 18 bases in between. The CDR3 totals 16 residues. CDR1 MNHNY and CDR2 SVGAGI come from the germline V gene (reference sequence). The CDR3 DNA reads TGTGCCAGCAGCCCTCTTACACAGAGGTTCACAGATACGCAGTATTTT. This codes for CASSPLTQRFTDTQYF.

The chain links TRBV5-6 to TRBJ2-5; D might be TRBD1 (5 bases). This CDR3 is built from 14 residues. Deletions cut 0 bases from V and 4 bases from J, with 10 bases between. The germline V gene has CDR1 SGHDT and CDR2 YYEEEE. CDR3 DNA: TGTGCCAGCAGCTTGGCAGGGTGGTCAGAGACCCAGTACTTC. Its translation is CASSLAGWSETQYF. Using reference TRBV5-6 and TRBJ2-5 for the parts outside the CDR3, the full variable domain is DAGVTQSPTHLIKTRGQQVTLRCSPKSGHDTVSWYQQALGQGPQFIFQYYEEEERQRGNFPDRFSGHQFPNYSSELNVNALLLGDSALYLCASSLAGWSETQYFGPGTRLLVL.

The chain employs TRBV19 and TRBJ1-4, with a tentative D call TRBD1 (6 bases). From germline, CDR1 is LNHDA and CDR2 SQIVND (reference sequence). V gave up 5 bases and J gave up 8 bases, with 21 bases separating them. This CDR3 is 16 amino acids long. CDR3 region: CASSPARQVGGEKLFF. In nucleotides, the CDR3 is TGTGCCAGTAGTCCGGCCCGACAGGTCGGGGGGGAAAAACTGTTTTTT.

In its sample, this clone was seen a few times. The V gene is TRBV6-6, the J gene TRBJ1-1; D gene ambiguous. V lost 5 bases to trimming and J lost 4 bases, with 11 bases between them. The CDR3 extends over 13 amino acids. From germline, CDR1 is MNHNY and CDR2 SVGAGI (reference sequence). The CDR3 DNA follows: TGTGCCAGCAGTACGGGGATGATCACTGAAGCTTTCTTT. Translation: CASSTGMITEAFF.

V gene TRBV15 combines with J gene TRBJ2-7, with 14 positions matching TRBD2. V trimming: 4 bases; J trimming: 2 bases; junction bases outside the gene matches: 1. The germline CDR1 and CDR2 sequences are LNHNV and YYDKDF (reference sequence). The CDR3 consists of 15 residues. CDR3 in amino acids: CATSMGLAGAYEQYF. The CDR3 DNA is TGTGCCACCAGCATGGGACTAGCGGGAGCCTACGAGCAGTACTTC. The whole variable domain, remainder taken from reference TRBV15 and TRBJ2-7, is DAMVIQNPRYQVTQFGKPVTLSCSQTLNHNVMYWYQQKSSQAPKLLFHYYDKDFNNEADTPDNFQSRRPNTSFCFLDIRSPGLGDTAMYLCATSMGLAGAYEQYFGPGTRLTVT.

This chain links TRBV19 with TRBJ2-7; 11 bases fit TRBD1. The CDR3 totals 17 residues. With V trimmed by 6 bases and J by 0 bases, 10 bases remained unmatched. Germline CDR1 reads LNHDA; CDR2 reads SQIVND (reference sequence). The CDR3, as DNA: TGTGCCAGTAGGGGGAGGACAGGGGGCCAGGTCTCCTACGAGCAGTACTTC. This codes for CASRGRTGGQVSYEQYF.

The chain recombines TRBV7-9 with TRBJ1-5; tentative D call: TRBD1 (5 bases). The CDR3 consists of 18 residues. The germline CDR1 and CDR2 sequences are SEHNR and FQNEAQ (reference sequence). Trimming took off 1 base at V and 3 bases at J, with 19 bases between the two ends. CDR3 protein: CASSLVAGPYRANQPQHF. DNA of the CDR3: TGTGCCAGCAGCTTAGTGGCAGGGCCCTATCGGGCCAATCAGCCCCAGCATTTT. Full variable domain (remainder filled in from reference TRBV7-9 and TRBJ1-5): DTGVSQNPRHKITKRGQNVTFRCDPISEHNRLYWYRQTLGQGPEFLTYFQNEAQLEKSRLLSDRFSAERPKGSFSTLEIQRTEQGDSAMYLCASSLVAGPYRANQPQHFGDGTRLSIL.

In its sample, this clone was seen once. J is TRBJ1-5 and V is TRBV10-1, with D maybe TRBD1 (5 bases). The ends were cut back, 11 bases at V and 4 bases at J, with 15 bases in the middle. CDR1 and CDR2 (germline): WNHNN, SYGVQD (reference sequence). The CDR3 is made up of 13 amino acids. CDR3 sequence reads: CACDPGRNQPQHF. The CDR3 nucleotides read TGCGCCTGTGACCCAGGGAGAAATCAGCCCCAGCATTTT.

The V and J genes are TRBV5-6 and TRBJ1-2; 7 positions match TRBD1. The CDR3 covers 16 residues. Germline CDR1 reads SGHDT; CDR2 reads YYEEEE. The V segment lost 3 bases and the J segment 2 bases; nucleotides outside the gene matches: 10. CDR3 nucleotides: TGTGCCAGCAGCTACCCCGGACAGGTTGGAAACTATGGCTACACCTTC. Protein: CASSYPGQVGNYGYTF. Looking up the rest from reference TRBV5-6 and TRBJ1-2 gives the full variable domain: DAGVTQSPTHLIKTRGQQVTLRCSPKSGHDTVSWYQQALGQGPQFIFQYYEEEERQRGNFPDRFSGHQFPNYSSELNVNALLLGDSALYLCASSYPGQVGNYGYTFGSGTRLTVV.